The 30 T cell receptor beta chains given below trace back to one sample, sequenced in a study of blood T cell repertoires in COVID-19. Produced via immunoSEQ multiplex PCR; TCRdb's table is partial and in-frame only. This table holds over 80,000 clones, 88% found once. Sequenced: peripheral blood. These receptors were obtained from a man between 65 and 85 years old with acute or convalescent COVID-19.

CDR3 in amino acids: CASSYEAGRDPGELFF. The CDR3 coding sequence is TGTGCCAGCAGTTATGAGGCGGGAAGGGATCCCGGGGAGCTGTTTTTT. The rearrangement joins TRBV6-5 to TRBJ2-2, with a weak D call TRBD2 (6 bases). This CDR3 is built from 16 residues. Germline-derived CDR1 and CDR2 are MNHEY and SVGAGI. V lost 3 bases, J lost 6 bases, and 17 bases lay in between.

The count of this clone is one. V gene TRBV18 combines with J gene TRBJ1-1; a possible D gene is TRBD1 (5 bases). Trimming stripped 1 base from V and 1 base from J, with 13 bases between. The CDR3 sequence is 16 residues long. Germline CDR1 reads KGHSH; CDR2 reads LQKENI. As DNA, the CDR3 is TGTGCCAGCTCACCACGGCAGGGAATGAGGAACACTGAAGCTTTCTTT. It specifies CASSPRQGMRNTEAFF.

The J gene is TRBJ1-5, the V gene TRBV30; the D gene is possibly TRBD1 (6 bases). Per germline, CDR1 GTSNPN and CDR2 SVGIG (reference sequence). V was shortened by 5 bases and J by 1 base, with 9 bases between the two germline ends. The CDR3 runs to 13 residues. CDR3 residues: CAWAGQSNQPQHF. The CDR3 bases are TGTGCCTGGGCAGGACAGAGCAATCAGCCCCAGCATTTT.

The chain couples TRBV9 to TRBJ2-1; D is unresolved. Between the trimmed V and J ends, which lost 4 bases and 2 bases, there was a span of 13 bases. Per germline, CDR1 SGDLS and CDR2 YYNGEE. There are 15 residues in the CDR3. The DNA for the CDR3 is TGTGCCAGCAGCCTGGGCCAGGCAGCCTACAATGAGCAGTTCTTC. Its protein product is CASSLGQAAYNEQFF.

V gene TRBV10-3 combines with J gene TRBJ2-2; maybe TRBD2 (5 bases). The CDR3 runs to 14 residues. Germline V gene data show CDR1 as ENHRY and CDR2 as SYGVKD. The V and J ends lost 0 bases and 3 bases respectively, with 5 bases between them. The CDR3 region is CAISESRDTGELFF. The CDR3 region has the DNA TGTGCCATCAGTGAGTCGAGGGACACCGGGGAGCTGTTTTTT.

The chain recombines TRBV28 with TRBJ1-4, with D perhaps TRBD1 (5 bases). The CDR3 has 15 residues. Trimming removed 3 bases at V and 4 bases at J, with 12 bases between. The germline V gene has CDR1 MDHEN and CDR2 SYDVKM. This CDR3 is CASSFRGVLNEKLFF. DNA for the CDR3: TGTGCCAGCAGTTTTAGGGGTGTCCTTAATGAAAAACTGTTTTTT. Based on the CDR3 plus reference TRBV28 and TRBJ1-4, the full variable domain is DVKVTQSSRYLVKRTGEKVFLECVQDMDHENMFWYRQDPGLGLRLIYFSYDVKMKEKGDIPEGYSVSREKKERFSLILESASTNQTSMYLCASSFRGVLNEKLFFGSGTQLSVL.

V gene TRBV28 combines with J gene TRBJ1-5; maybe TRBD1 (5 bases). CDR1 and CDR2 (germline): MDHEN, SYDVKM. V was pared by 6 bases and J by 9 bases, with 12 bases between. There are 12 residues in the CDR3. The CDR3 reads CASSPTGGPQHF. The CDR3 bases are TGTGCCAGCAGCCCAACCGGGGGGCCCCAGCATTTT.

In DNA, the CDR3 is TGTGCCAGTAGTCATCAGGGGGCGTGGACTGAAGCTTTCTTT. Its protein product is CASSHQGAWTEAFF. The genes are TRBV19 and TRBJ1-1; 8 bases line up with TRBD1. Unmatched junction bases numbered 7, after V lost 5 bases and J lost 5 bases. The germline V gene encodes CDR1 LNHDA and CDR2 SQIVND (reference sequence). The CDR3 loop spans 14 amino acids.

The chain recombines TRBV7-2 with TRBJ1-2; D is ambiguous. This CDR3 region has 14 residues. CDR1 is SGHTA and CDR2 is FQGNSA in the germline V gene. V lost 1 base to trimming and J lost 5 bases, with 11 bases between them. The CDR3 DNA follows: TGTGCCAGCAGCTTAGAAGCGGTCGGTTATGGCTACACCTTC. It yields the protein CASSLEAVGYGYTF.

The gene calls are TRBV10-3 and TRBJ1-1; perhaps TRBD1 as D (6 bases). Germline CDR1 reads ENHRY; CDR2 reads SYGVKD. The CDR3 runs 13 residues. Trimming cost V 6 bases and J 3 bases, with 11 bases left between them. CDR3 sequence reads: CAISGGGHTEAFF. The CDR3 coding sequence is TGTGCCATCAGCGGCGGGGGGCACACTGAAGCTTTCTTT.

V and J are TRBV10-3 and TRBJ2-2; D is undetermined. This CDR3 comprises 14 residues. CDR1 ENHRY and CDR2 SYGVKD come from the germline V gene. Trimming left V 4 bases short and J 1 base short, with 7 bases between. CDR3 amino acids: CAISGAGNTGELFF. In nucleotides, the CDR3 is TGTGCCATCAGTGGAGCAGGGAACACCGGGGAGCTGTTTTTT.

The chain's CDR3 is CATSRARDSNYGYTF. CDR3 sequence (DNA): TGTGCCACCAGCAGAGCCCGGGATTCTAACTATGGCTACACCTTC. The rearrangement uses TRBV15 and TRBJ1-2; D ambiguous. Deletions cut 1 base from V and 0 bases from J, with 9 bases between. Germline CDR1 reads LNHNV; CDR2 reads YYDKDF (reference sequence). The CDR3 totals 15 residues.

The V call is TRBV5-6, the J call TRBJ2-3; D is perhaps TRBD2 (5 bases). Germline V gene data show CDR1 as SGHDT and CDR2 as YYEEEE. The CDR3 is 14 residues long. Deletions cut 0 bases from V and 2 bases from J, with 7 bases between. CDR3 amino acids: CASSLGGNTDTQYF. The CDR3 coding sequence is TGTGCCAGCAGCTTGGGAGGGAACACAGATACGCAGTATTTT. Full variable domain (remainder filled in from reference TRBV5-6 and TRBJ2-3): DAGVTQSPTHLIKTRGQQVTLRCSPKSGHDTVSWYQQALGQGPQFIFQYYEEEERQRGNFPDRFSGHQFPNYSSELNVNALLLGDSALYLCASSLGGNTDTQYFGPGTRLTVL.

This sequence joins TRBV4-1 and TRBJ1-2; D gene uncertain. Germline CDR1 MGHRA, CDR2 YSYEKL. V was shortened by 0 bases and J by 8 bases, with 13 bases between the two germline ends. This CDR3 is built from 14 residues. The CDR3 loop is CASSQEREMGGYTF. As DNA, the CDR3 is TGCGCCAGCAGCCAAGAGCGGGAAATGGGGGGCTACACCTTC.

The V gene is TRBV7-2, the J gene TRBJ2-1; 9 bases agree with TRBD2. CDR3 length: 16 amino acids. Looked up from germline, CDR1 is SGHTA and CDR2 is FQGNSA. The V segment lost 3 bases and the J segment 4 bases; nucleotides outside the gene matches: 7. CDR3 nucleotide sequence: TGTGCCAGCAGCTTTAGGGCGGGAGGGTGGTACAATGAGCAGTTCTTC. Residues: CASSFRAGGWYNEQFF. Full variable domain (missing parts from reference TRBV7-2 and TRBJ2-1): GAGVSQSPSNKVTEKGKDVELRCDPISGHTALYWYRQSLGQGLEFLIYFQGNSAPDKSGLPSDRFSAERTGGSVSTLTIQRTQQEDSAVYLCASSFRAGGWYNEQFFGPGTRLTVL.

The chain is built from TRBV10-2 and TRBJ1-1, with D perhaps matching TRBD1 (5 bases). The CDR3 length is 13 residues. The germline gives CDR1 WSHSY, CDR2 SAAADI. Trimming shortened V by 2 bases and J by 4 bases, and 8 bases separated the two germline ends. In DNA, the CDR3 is TGCGCCAGCAGTGAGCAGGGAGGCACTGAAGCTTTCTTT. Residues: CASSEQGGTEAFF.

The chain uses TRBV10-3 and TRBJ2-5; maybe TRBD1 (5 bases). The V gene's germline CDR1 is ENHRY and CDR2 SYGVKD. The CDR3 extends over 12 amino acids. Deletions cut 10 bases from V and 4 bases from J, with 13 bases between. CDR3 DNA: TGTGCCACCGAAGGGGATTCAGAGACCCAGTACTTC. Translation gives CATEGDSETQYF.

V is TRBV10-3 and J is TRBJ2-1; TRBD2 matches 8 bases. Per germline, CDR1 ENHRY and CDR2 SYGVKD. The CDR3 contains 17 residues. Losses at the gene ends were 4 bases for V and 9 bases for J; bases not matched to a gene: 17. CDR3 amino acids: CAISGSITSGIQAEQFF. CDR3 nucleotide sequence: TGTGCCATCAGTGGGTCAATCACTAGCGGTATACAAGCTGAGCAGTTCTTC.

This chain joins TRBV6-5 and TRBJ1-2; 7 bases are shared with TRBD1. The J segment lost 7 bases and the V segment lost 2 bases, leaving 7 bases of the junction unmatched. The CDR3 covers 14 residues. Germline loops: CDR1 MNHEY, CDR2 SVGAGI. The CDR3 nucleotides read TGTGCCAGCAGTTACACCACAGGGGCCGGTGGCTACACCTTC. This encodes CASSYTTGAGGYTF.

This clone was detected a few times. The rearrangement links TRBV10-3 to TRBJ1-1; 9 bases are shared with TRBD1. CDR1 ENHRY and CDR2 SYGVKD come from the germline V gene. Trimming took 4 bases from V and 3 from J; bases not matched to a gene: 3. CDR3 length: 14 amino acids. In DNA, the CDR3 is TGTGCCATCAGTGCAGGACAGGGGCACACTGAAGCTTTCTTT. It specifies CAISAGQGHTEAFF.

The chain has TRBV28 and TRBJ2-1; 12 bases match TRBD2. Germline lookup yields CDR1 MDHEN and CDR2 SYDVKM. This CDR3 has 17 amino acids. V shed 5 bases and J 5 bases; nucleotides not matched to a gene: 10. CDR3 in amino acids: CASSAIGLAGPHNEQFF. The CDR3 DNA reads TGTGCCAGCAGTGCCATAGGACTAGCGGGGCCACACAATGAGCAGTTCTTC.

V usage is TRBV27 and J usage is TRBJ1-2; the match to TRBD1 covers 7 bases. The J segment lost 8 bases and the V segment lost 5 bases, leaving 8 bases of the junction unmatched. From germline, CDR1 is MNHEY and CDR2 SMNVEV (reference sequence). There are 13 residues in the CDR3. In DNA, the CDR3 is TGTGCCAGCAGTCCAGCGGCAGGGGGGGGCTACACCTTC. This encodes CASSPAAGGGYTF.

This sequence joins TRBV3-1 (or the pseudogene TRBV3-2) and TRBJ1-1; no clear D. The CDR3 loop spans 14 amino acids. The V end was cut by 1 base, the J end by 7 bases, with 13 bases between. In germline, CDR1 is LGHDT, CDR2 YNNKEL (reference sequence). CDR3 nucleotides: TGTGCCAGCAGCCAAGGTGAGGTGGGGAGTGAAGCTTTCTTT. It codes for CASSQGEVGSEAFF.

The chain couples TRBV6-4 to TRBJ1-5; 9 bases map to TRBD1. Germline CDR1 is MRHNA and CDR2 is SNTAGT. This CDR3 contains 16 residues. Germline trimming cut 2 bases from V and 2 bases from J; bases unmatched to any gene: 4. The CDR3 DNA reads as TGTGCCAGCAGTGACCCGGACAGGGGTGGCAATCAGCCCCAGCATTTT. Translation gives CASSDPDRGGNQPQHF.

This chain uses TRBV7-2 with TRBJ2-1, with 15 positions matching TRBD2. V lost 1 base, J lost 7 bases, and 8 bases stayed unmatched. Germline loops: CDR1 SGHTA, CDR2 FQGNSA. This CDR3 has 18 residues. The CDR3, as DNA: TGTGCCAGCAGCTTAGATCCCCCGGGACTAGCGGGGGGAAATGAGCAGTTCTTC. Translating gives CASSLDPPGLAGGNEQFF.

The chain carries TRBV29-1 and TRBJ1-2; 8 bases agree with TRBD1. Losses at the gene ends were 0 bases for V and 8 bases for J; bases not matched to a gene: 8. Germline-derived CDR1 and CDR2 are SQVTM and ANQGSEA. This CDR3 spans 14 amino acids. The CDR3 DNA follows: TGCAGCGTTGAAGATCGGCAGGGGGCGGGCGGCTACACCTTC. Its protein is CSVEDRQGAGGYTF.

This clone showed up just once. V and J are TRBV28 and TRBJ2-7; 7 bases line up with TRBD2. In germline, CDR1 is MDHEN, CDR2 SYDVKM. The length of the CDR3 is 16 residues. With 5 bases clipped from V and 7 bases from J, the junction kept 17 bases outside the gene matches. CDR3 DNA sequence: TGTGCCAGCAGTCCTCTCTCCGTGGGGGGGTTCAGGGAGCAGTACTTC. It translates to CASSPLSVGGFREQYF. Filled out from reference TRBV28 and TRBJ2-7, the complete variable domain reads DVKVTQSSRYLVKRTGEKVFLECVQDMDHENMFWYRQDPGLGLRLIYFSYDVKMKEKGDIPEGYSVSREKKERFSLILESASTNQTSMYLCASSPLSVGGFREQYFGPGTRLTVT.

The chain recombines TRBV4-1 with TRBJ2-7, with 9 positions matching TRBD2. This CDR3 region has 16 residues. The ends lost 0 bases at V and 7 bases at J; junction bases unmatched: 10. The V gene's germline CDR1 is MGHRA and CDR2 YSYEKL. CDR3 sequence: CASSQDQAGGLIEQYF. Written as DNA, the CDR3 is TGCGCCAGCAGCCAAGATCAAGCGGGGGGCCTAATAGAGCAGTACTTC.

CDR3 sequence (DNA): TGTGCCAGCTCCCGACGGGACACCAATAGCAATCAGCCCCAGCATTTT. Translated, it gives CASSRRDTNSNQPQHF. This rearrangement joins TRBV18 to TRBJ1-5, with D perhaps matching TRBD1 (6 bases). CDR3 length equals 16 residues. Trimming removed 6 bases from V and 0 bases from J, with 15 bases in between. The germline V gene encodes CDR1 KGHSH and CDR2 LQKENI.

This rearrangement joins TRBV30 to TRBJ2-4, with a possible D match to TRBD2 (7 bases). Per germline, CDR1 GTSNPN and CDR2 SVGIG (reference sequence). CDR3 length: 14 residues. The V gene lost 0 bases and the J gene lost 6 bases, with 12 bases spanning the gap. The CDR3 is CAWSVRGAGNIQYF. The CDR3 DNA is TGTGCCTGGAGTGTACGGGGGGCCGGAAACATTCAGTACTTC.